The 27 T cell receptor beta chains listed next were all sequenced from one sample in a study of control samples from healthy donors and cancer patients. Clones were read by immunoSEQ multiplex PCR, and TCRdb kept only the in-frame ones, dropping some. The sample consists of about 140,000 clones, around nine tenths of them appearing once. The source material was blood. Receptors originate from a man younger than 35 in good health.

The V and J genes are TRBV24-1 and TRBJ2-5; 8 positions match TRBD2. This CDR3 is built from 15 residues. Trimming cost V 6 bases and J 2 bases; bases outside gene matches: 7. CDR1 is KGHDR, CDR2 SFDVKD, per germline. CDR3 coding DNA: TGTGCCACCAGTCAGAACCCGGGGGGGCAAGAGACCCAGTACTTC. It codes for CATSQNPGGQETQYF.

The J gene is TRBJ1-4, the V gene TRBV7-9; D ambiguous. This CDR3 region has 17 residues. From germline, CDR1 is SEHNR and CDR2 FQNEAQ (reference sequence). Trimming stripped 7 bases from V and 5 bases from J, with 23 bases between. This chain's CDR3 is CASTPGEVWRDNEKLFF. CDR3 in DNA: TGTGCCAGCACCCCCGGTGAGGTATGGCGTGACAATGAAAAACTGTTTTTT.

V gene TRBV30 combines with J gene TRBJ1-6; D is ambiguous. The CDR3 loop spans 14 amino acids. The V end lost 8 bases, the J end lost 0 bases, and 11 bases lay between the germline ends. Germline loops: CDR1 GTSNPN, CDR2 SVGIG (reference sequence). CDR3 coding DNA: TGTGCCGCCCGGTCGAGCTCCTATAATTCACCCCTCCACTTT. This codes for CAARSSSYNSPLHF.

The chain uses TRBV5-8 and TRBJ1-1; TRBD1 might be the D (6 bases). The CDR3 contains 16 residues. CDR1 and CDR2 (germline): SGHTS, YDEGEE. Between the trimmed V and J ends, which lost 0 bases and 0 bases, there was a span of 12 bases. CDR3 bases: TGTGCCAGCAGCTTGGGGCAGGGGCTTATGAACACTGAAGCTTTCTTT. It specifies CASSLGQGLMNTEAFF.

The rearrangement joins TRBV24-1 to TRBJ2-2, with TRBD1 matching 7 bases. Germline CDR1 is KGHDR and CDR2 is SFDVKD. Trimming at V came to 4 bases and at J to 6 bases, leaving 1 base not matched to a gene. The length of the CDR3 is 13 residues. The CDR3 coding sequence is TGTGCCACCAGTGAAACAGGGGCCGGGGAGCTGTTTTTT. Amino acid sequence: CATSETGAGELFF.

The chain links TRBV5-5 to TRBJ1-2, with a weak D call TRBD1 (6 bases). The CDR3 runs to 15 residues. Germline CDR1 SGHKS, CDR2 YYEKEE (reference sequence). V was pared by 4 bases and J by 8 bases, with 21 bases between. The CDR3 protein is CASSPDGATGSGYTF. The CDR3 bases are TGTGCCAGCAGCCCCGATGGGGCTACAGGGAGCGGCTACACCTTC.

This clone showed up just once. The chain is built from TRBV30 and TRBJ1-2; D call uncertain. This CDR3 comprises 13 residues. The germline V and J ends were trimmed by 2 bases and 4 bases, with 11 bases remaining between them. CDR1 GTSNPN and CDR2 SVGIG come from the germline V gene (reference sequence). The CDR3 DNA is TGTGCCTGGAGTCCCTTGAAGGGCTATGGCTACACCTTC. The encoded protein is CAWSPLKGYGYTF.

This rearrangement joins TRBV27 to TRBJ2-4; 8 nucleotides match TRBD1. The CDR3 sequence is 15 residues long. V shed 4 bases, J shed 2 bases, and the junction held 4 bases outside the gene matches. Germline V gives CDR1 MNHEY, CDR2 SMNVEV (reference sequence). In nucleotides, the CDR3 is TGTGCCAGCAGTTATAGACAGGGGACCAAAAACATTCAGTACTTC. This sequence encodes CASSYRQGTKNIQYF.

The rearrangement links TRBV9 to TRBJ2-3; 7 bases align to TRBD2. CDR1 SGDLS and CDR2 YYNGEE come from the germline V gene. The CDR3 length is 16 residues. Trimming removed 0 bases from V and 0 bases from J; junction bases left unmatched: 4. CDR3 in DNA: TGTGCCAGCAGCGTAGATAACGGGGGGAGCACAGATACGCAGTATTTT. This encodes CASSVDNGGSTDTQYF.

J is TRBJ2-6 and V is TRBV7-2; TRBD1 might be the D (6 bases). With 4 bases removed from V and 0 bases from J, the gap between germline ends came to 13 bases. The CDR3 extends over 17 amino acids. Germline CDR1 is SGHTA and CDR2 is FQGNSA. The CDR3 DNA is TGTGCCAGCAGCTCCCGTGGACAGCTCTCTGGGGCCAACGTCCTGACTTTC. Its protein is CASSSRGQLSGANVLTF.

The chain links TRBV5-8 to TRBJ1-1; 7 positions match TRBD1. V shed 4 bases, J shed 7 bases, and the junction held 7 bases outside the gene matches. This CDR3 is built from 13 residues. CDR1 SGHTS and CDR2 YDEGEE come from the germline V gene. The CDR3 here is CASSETRQGEAFF. In nucleotides, the CDR3 is TGTGCCAGCAGCGAAACGCGACAGGGTGAAGCTTTCTTT.

This chain connects TRBV4-3 to TRBJ1-1, with D maybe TRBD1 (5 bases). The CDR3 contains 14 residues. Looked up from germline, CDR1 is LGHNA and CDR2 is YSLEER. Trimming took 0 bases from V and 5 from J, leaving 10 bases between them. The CDR3 protein is CASSQEGGLTEAFF. CDR3 bases: TGCGCCAGCAGCCAAGAGGGGGGTTTGACTGAAGCTTTCTTT.

This sequence joins TRBV19 and TRBJ2-1, with 9 bases identical to TRBD2. V was clipped by 5 bases and J by 0 bases; unmatched bases: 5. Germline lookup yields CDR1 LNHDA and CDR2 SQIVND (reference sequence). CDR3 length equals 16 residues. The CDR3 DNA sequence: TGTGCCAGTAGTGTTCTAGCGGGGAGCTCCTACAATGAGCAGTTCTTC. Its protein product is CASSVLAGSSYNEQFF.

The J gene is TRBJ1-2, the V gene TRBV28; 7 bases match TRBD1. The V segment lost 6 bases and the J segment 4 bases; nucleotides outside the gene matches: 14. The CDR3 spans 16 residues. Germline V gives CDR1 MDHEN, CDR2 SYDVKM. The CDR3 nucleotides are TGTGCCAGCAGAGGGGGGGAAACTGGGACAGTCTATGGCTACACCTTC. Protein sequence: CASRGGETGTVYGYTF.

J is TRBJ1-1 and V is TRBV4-2; the match to TRBD1 covers 7 bases. Trimming took 0 bases from V and 10 from J; bases not matched to a gene: 5. The CDR3 loop spans 13 amino acids. Germline V gene data show CDR1 as LGHNA and CDR2 as YNFKEQ. In nucleotides, the CDR3 is TGTGCCAGCAGCCAAGATTGGGGGACAGCAGCTTTCTTT. Translation: CASSQDWGTAAFF.

The chain couples TRBV28 to TRBJ2-7, with no clear D. This CDR3 has 13 residues. Trimming shortened V by 5 bases and J by 3 bases, and 11 bases separated the two germline ends. From germline, CDR1 is MDHEN and CDR2 SYDVKM. CDR3 in DNA: TGTGCCAGCAGTCCCCCCGCTGGCTACGAGCAGTACTTC. This sequence encodes CASSPPAGYEQYF.

V and J are TRBV1 and TRBJ2-7; the D call TRBD1 from the table was never checked on the DNA. TRBV1 is a recognized pseudogene. CDR3 length: 16 residues. The CDR3 DNA reads TGCACCAGCAGCCAGCTCCCGGGACAGGGAAATTACGAGCAGTACTTC. It yields the protein CTSSQLPGQGNYEQYF.

The J gene is TRBJ1-4, the V gene TRBV30; D unresolved. This CDR3 is 15 amino acids long. From germline, CDR1 is GTSNPN and CDR2 SVGIG (reference sequence). V was cut by 1 base and J by 0 bases, with 9 bases left in between. CDR3 in amino acids: CAWSERVATNEKLFF. The CDR3 DNA is TGTGCCTGGAGTGAACGAGTAGCAACTAATGAAAAACTGTTTTTT.

The genes are TRBV11-2 and TRBJ2-2; the D gene could be TRBD1 or TRBD2 (5 bases each). The germline V and J ends were trimmed by 5 bases and 7 bases, with 17 bases remaining between them. The CDR3 extends over 15 amino acids. The germline CDR1 and CDR2 sequences are SGHAT and FQNNGV. The CDR3 sequence is CASSQHVPGLGELFF. CDR3 nucleotides: TGTGCCAGCAGCCAACACGTACCGGGGCTCGGGGAGCTGTTTTTT.

This clone was observed once. The CDR3 protein is CASSSSGGARETQYF. DNA of the CDR3: TGTGCCAGCAGTTCTAGCGGGGGGGCCCGAGAGACCCAGTACTTC. The chain combines TRBV6-5 with TRBJ2-5, with 12 bases that match TRBD2. J was trimmed by 4 bases and V by 4 bases; bases with no gene match: 4. The CDR3 is 15 residues long. Germline assignment: CDR1 MNHEY and CDR2 SVGAGI.

The gene calls are TRBV7-2 and TRBJ1-1; tentatively, D is TRBD1 (6 bases). Germline CDR1 and CDR2: SGHTA and FQGNSA. The V end was cut by 1 base, the J end by 3 bases, with 12 bases between. The CDR3 consists of 15 residues. The CDR3 reads CASSLDGQGYTEAFF. The CDR3 DNA sequence: TGTGCCAGCAGCTTAGATGGGCAGGGGTACACTGAAGCTTTCTTT.

The chain has TRBV12-3 or TRBV12-4 and TRBJ2-1; 7 bases match TRBD1. There are 12 residues in the CDR3. The J segment lost 4 bases and the V segment lost 7 bases, leaving 1 base of the junction unmatched. The CDR3 sequence is CASNRGYNEQFF. In nucleotides, the CDR3 is TGTGCCAGCAACAGGGGTTACAATGAGCAGTTCTTC.

J is TRBJ1-2 and V is TRBV5-4, with TRBD1 matching over 10 bases. The germline CDR1 and CDR2 sequences are SGHNT and YYREEE (reference sequence). This CDR3 region has 17 residues. After removal of 4 bases from V and 0 bases from J, the junction contained 9 bases not matched to a gene. CDR3 protein: CASSVGQGLLANYGYTF. CDR3 nucleotides: TGTGCCAGCAGCGTGGGACAGGGGCTCTTAGCTAACTATGGCTACACCTTC.

The chain is built from TRBV6-4 and TRBJ2-3; D is perhaps TRBD1 (6 bases). The germline V gene has CDR1 MRHNA and CDR2 SNTAGT. The CDR3 runs 17 residues. Trimming shortened V by 3 bases and J by 0 bases, and 16 bases separated the two germline ends. CDR3 in DNA: TGTGCCAGCAGTGAAAGAATTGCAGGGGCCAGCACAGATACGCAGTATTTT. This encodes CASSERIAGASTDTQYF.

The V gene is TRBV28, the J gene TRBJ1-2; D uncertain. With 11 bases removed from V and 9 bases from J, the gap between germline ends came to 19 bases. Germline V CDR1 and CDR2: MDHEN, SYDVKM. The length of the CDR3 is 12 residues. The CDR3 sequence: CALRAPDSRYTF. The CDR3 region has the DNA TGTGCCCTAAGGGCCCCAGACTCTCGCTACACCTTC.

The rearrangement joins TRBV5-1 to TRBJ1-6, with D possibly matching TRBD1 (5 bases). The V gene's germline CDR1 is SGHRS and CDR2 YFSETQ. The CDR3 extends over 13 amino acids. V was clipped by 4 bases and J by 9 bases, with 11 bases between them. The CDR3 is CASSTSGSSPLHF. CDR3 nucleotide sequence: TGCGCCAGCAGCACTTCAGGGAGTTCACCCCTCCACTTT.

The chain uses TRBV4-3 and TRBJ2-1, with TRBD1 matching 7 bases. Unmatched junction bases numbered 5, after V lost 1 base and J lost 5 bases. The CDR3 spans 15 residues. The germline gives CDR1 LGHNA, CDR2 YSLEER. CDR3 nucleotides: TGCGCCAGCAGCCAAGGTAGGGGGCCGGACAATGAGCAGTTCTTC. This gives the protein CASSQGRGPDNEQFF.